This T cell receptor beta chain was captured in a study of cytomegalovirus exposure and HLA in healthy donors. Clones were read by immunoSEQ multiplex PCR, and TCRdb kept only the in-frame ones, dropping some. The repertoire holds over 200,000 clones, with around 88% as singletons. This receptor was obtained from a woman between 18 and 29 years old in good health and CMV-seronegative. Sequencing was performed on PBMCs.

The CDR3 sequence: CASSQDLRGSGELFF. The CDR3 nucleotides read TGTGCCAGCAGCCAAGATCTCAGGGGAAGCGGGGAGCTGTTTTTT. The chain carries TRBV4-2 and TRBJ2-2; D possibly corresponds to TRBD1 (6 bases). The ends were cut back, 0 bases at V and 7 bases at J, with 12 bases in the middle. Per the germline V gene, CDR1 is LGHNA and CDR2 is YNFKEQ. This CDR3 has 15 amino acids.